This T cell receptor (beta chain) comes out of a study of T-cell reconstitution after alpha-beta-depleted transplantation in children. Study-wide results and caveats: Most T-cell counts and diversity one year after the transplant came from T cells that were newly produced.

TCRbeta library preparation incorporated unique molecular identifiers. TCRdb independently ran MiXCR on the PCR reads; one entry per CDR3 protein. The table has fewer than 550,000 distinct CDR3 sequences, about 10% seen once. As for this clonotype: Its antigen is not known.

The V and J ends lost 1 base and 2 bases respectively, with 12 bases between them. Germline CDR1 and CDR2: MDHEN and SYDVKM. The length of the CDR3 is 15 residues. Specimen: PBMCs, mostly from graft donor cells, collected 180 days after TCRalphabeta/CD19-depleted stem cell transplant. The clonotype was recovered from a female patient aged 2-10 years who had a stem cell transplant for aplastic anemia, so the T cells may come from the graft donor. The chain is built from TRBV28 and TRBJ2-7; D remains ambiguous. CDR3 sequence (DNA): TGTGCCAGCAGTTTATCGACCTACTGGGCCTACGAGCAGTACTTC. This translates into CASSLSTYWAYEQYF.